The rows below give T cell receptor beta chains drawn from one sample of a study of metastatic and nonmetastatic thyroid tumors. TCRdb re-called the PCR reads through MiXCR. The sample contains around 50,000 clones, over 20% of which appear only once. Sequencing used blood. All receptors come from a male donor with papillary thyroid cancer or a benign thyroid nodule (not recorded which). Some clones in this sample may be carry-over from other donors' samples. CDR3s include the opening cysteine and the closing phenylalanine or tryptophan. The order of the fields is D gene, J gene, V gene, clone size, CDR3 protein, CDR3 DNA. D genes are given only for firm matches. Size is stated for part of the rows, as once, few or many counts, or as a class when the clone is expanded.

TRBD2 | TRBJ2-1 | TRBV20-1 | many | CSARDEEGLAPLEQFF | TGCAGTGCTAGAGATGAAGAAGGACTAGCGCCCTTGGAGCAGTTCTTC
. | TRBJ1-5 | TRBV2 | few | CASGDSDSNQSQHF | TGTGCCAGCGGAGACAGTGATAGCAATCAGTCCCAGCATTTT
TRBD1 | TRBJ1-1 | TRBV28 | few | CASRAGTGVPEAFF | TGTGCCAGCAGGGCCGGGACAGGGGTCCCAGAAGCTTTCTTT
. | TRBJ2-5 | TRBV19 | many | CASSIPGIETQYF | TGTGCCAGTAGTATCCCAGGGATAGAGACCCAGTACTTC
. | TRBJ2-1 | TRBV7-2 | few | CASSGGRKQFF | TGTGCCAGCAGTGGGGGACGAAAGCAGTTCTTC
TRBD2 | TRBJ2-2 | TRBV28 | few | CASSLIGSGRRGTGELFF | TGTGCCAGCAGTTTAATAGGTAGCGGGAGGCGTGGGACCGGGGAGCTGTTTTTT
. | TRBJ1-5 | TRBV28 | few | CASSFGPGVGQPQHF | TGTGCCAGCAGTTTCGGACCAGGGGTAGGACAGCCCCAGCATTTT
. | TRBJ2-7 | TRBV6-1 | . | CASSLRDIYEQYF | TGTGCCAGCAGTCTCAGGGATATCTACGAGCAGTACTTC
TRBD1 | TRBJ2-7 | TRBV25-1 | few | CASTPDRESYEQYF | TGTGCCAGCACCCCCGACAGGGAGTCCTACGAGCAGTACTTC
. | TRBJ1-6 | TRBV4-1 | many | CASSQDREWSPLHF | TGCGCCAGCAGCCAAGACAGGGAATGGTCACCCCTCCACTTT
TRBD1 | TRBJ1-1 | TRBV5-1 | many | CASSGEGARAFF | TGCGCCAGCAGTGGAGAGGGGGCGCGTGCTTTCTTT
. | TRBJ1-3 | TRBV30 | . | CAWSLRDFKTRSGNTIYF | TGTGCCTGGAGCCTCCGGGACTTCAAGACTCGTTCTGGGAACACCATATATTTT
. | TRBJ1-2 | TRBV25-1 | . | CSSIVHGGGGGYTF | TGTTCCAGCATTGTCCACGGGGGCGGGGGTGGCTACACCTTC
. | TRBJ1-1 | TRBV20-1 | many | CSALPDGENTEAFF | TGCAGTGCACTACCCGACGGCGAGAACACTGAAGCTTTCTTT
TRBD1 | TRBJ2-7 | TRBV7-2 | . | CASSPDPGQGRRQYF | TGTGCCAGCAGCCCAGATCCGGGACAGGGGAGACGGCAGTACTTC
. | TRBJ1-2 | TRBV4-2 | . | CASSQDRVGVLTF | TGTGCCAGCAGCCAAGACAGGGTTGGGGTACTAACCTTC
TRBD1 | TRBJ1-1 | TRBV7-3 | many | CASSSGTEEAFF | TGTGCCAGCAGCTCAGGGACAGAGGAAGCTTTCTTT
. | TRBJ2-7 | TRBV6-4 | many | CASRPWGRVLHEQYF | TGTGCCAGCAGGCCTTGGGGTAGGGTGCTCCACGAGCAGTACTTC
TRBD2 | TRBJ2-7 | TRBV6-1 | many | CASSELAGVYEQYF | TGTGCCAGCAGTGAACTAGCGGGAGTGTACGAGCAGTACTTC
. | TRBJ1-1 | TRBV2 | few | CASSRGQDTEAFF | TGTGCCAGCAGTCGGGGTCAGGACACTGAAGCTTTCTTT
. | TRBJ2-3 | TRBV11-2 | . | CASSIQDTQYF | TGTGCCAGCAGCATTCAAGATACGCAGTATTTT
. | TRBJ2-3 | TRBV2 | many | CASTSGFADTQYF | TGTGCCAGCACTTCGGGATTCGCAGATACGCAGTATTTT
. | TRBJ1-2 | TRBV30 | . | CAWTRQGRHNNYGYTF | TGTGCCTGGACTCGTCAAGGCAGGCATAATAACTATGGCTACACCTTC
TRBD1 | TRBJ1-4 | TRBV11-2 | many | CASSWGQGALVREKLFF | TGTGCCAGCAGCTGGGGACAGGGGGCATTGGTACGGGAAAAACTGTTTTTT
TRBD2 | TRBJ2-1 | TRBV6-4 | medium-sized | CASSDRTSGGDEQFF | TGTGCCAGCAGTGACAGGACTAGCGGCGGCGATGAGCAGTTCTTC
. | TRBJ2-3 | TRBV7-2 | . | CASSLAGFHTDTQYF | TGTGCCAGCAGCTTAGCGGGTTTTCACACAGATACGCAGTATTTT
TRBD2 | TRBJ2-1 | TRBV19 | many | CASSITGLAQNEQFF | TGTGCCAGTAGTATAACGGGACTAGCGCAGAATGAGCAGTTCTTC
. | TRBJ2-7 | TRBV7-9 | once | CAISTSDNPWDEQYF | TGTGCCATCAGCACCTCGGACAATCCTTGGGACGAGCAGTACTTC
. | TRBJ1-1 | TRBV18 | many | CASSHNRENTEAFF | TGTGCCAGCTCACACAACAGGGAAAACACTGAAGCTTTCTTT
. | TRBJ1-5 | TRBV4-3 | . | CASSQGVGRNQPQHF | TGCGCCAGCAGCCAAGGGGTCGGCAGAAATCAGCCCCAGCATTTT
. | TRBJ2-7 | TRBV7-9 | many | CASSPTLTYEQYF | TGTGCCAGCAGCCCTACACTGACCTACGAGCAGTACTTC
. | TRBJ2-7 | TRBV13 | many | CASSRNYEQYF | TGTGCCAGCAGCCGCAACTACGAGCAGTACTTC
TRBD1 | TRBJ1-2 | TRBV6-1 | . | CASSPPVDVQGGGYTF | TGTGCCAGCAGTCCTCCTGTGGACGTACAGGGGGGTGGCTACACCTTC
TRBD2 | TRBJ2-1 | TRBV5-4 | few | CASSSGLAGTMDEQFF | TGTGCCAGCAGCTCCGGACTAGCGGGAACCATGGATGAGCAGTTCTTC
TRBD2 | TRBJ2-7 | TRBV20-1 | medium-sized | CSARDLSGNEQYF | TGCAGTGCTAGAGATCTCAGCGGGAACGAGCAGTACTTC
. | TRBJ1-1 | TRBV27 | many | CASSLSGYTEAFF | TGTGCCAGCAGTTTATCGGGATACACTGAAGCTTTCTTT
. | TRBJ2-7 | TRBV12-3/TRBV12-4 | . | CASSFADRPYEQYF | TGTGCCAGCAGTTTCGCCGACAGGCCCTACGAGCAGTACTTC
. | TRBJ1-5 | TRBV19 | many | CASMGLYQPQHF | TGTGCCAGTATGGGACTTTATCAGCCCCAGCATTTT
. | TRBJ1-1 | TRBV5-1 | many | CASSTGGGSGYTEAFF | TGCGCCAGCAGCACCGGCGGGGGCAGTGGATACACTGAAGCTTTCTTT
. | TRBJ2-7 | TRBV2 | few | CASTMTGTTALEQYF | TGTGCCAGCACCATGACCGGGACCACCGCCCTAGAGCAGTACTTC
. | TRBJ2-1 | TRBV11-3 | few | CASSFYTGNEQFF | TGTGCCAGCAGCTTCTACACTGGAAATGAGCAGTTCTTC
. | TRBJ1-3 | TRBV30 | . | CAWSPRGGYSGNTIYF | TGTGCCTGGAGCCCCCGGGGGGGATACTCTGGAAACACCATATATTTT
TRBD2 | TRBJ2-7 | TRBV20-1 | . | CSAYSGLAGGPSNEQYF | TGCAGTGCCTACTCCGGACTAGCGGGAGGGCCCTCCAACGAGCAGTACTTC
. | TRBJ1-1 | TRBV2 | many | CASIQPWDTEAFF | TGTGCCAGCATCCAACCATGGGACACTGAAGCTTTCTTT
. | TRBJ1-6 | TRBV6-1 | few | CASSEIRGSLHF | TGTGCCAGCAGTGAAATACGAGGGTCCCTCCACTTT
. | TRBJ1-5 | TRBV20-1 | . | CSVGGKGYQPQHF | TGCAGTGTGGGGGGTAAAGGGTATCAGCCCCAGCATTTT